The rows below give T cell receptor beta chains drawn from one sample of a study of T cell responses to AZD1222 COVID-19 vaccine. The table came from immunoSEQ multiplex PCR; TCRdb's copy has only in-frame clones and leaves some out. This sample has 150,000 to 200,000 clones, with about 94% found just once. The sequences come from peripheral blood, collected on day 0 of AZD1222 vaccination. The receptors were sampled from an adult in good health. The CDR3 runs from the conserved cysteine through the conserved F or W. The D gene is left open where the match is weak. Size is stated for part of the rows, as once, few or many counts, or as a class when the clone is expanded.

TRBJ1-5 | TRBV12-3/TRBV12-4 | . | . | CASSYNQPQHF | TGTGCCAGCAGTTATAATCAGCCCCAGCATTTT
TRBJ2-7 | TRBV2 | . | . | CASSEGRATYEQYF | TGTGCCAGCAGTGAAGGTCGGGCAACCTACGAGCAGTACTTC
TRBJ1-1 | TRBV5-5 | . | . | CASSLELAWATEAFF | TGTGCCAGCAGCTTGGAGTTGGCTTGGGCCACTGAAGCTTTCTTT
TRBJ2-1 | TRBV27 | once | . | CASSLTRDTYNEQFF | TGTGCCAGCAGTCTTACCCGGGACACCTACAATGAGCAGTTCTTC
TRBJ1-3 | TRBV12-3/TRBV12-4 | . | . | CATETETGNTIYF | TGTGCCACAGAAACAGAAACTGGAAACACCATATATTTT
TRBJ2-7 | TRBV4-1 | . | TRBD1 | CASSQAGQGAYEQYF | TGCGCCAGCAGCCAGGCCGGACAGGGGGCCTACGAGCAGTACTTC
TRBJ2-7 | TRBV16 | . | TRBD2 | CASSQSGLAGNEQYF | TGTGCCAGCAGCCAATCGGGACTAGCGGGAAACGAGCAGTACTTC
TRBJ2-7 | TRBV6-5 | . | . | CASSPDRKYEQYF | TGTGCCAGCAGTCCGGACCGAAAATACGAGCAGTACTTC
TRBJ1-1 | TRBV9 | . | . | CASSAIPRTATGLTEAFF | TGTGCCAGCAGCGCAATTCCCCGGACCGCGACCGGGCTCACTGAAGCTTTCTTT
TRBJ1-2 | TRBV5-1 | . | . | CASSPIQLTVGGYTF | TGCGCCAGCAGCCCAATCCAACTTACTGTAGGGGGCTACACCTTC
TRBJ1-4 | TRBV19 | . | TRBD1 | CASTDRGYEKLFF | TGTGCCAGTACGGACAGGGGATATGAAAAACTGTTTTTT
TRBJ2-1 | TRBV6-5 | . | . | CASKTSLNNNEQFF | TGTGCCAGCAAGACTAGTCTCAACAACAATGAGCAGTTCTTC
TRBJ2-3 | TRBV19 | . | . | CASSETGSSTDTQYF | TGTGCCAGTAGCGAGACAGGTTCTAGCACAGATACGCAGTATTTT
TRBJ2-2 | TRBV24-1 | once | . | CATSAEGFTGELFF | TGTGCCACCAGTGCTGAGGGGTTCACCGGGGAGCTGTTTTTT
TRBJ2-5 | TRBV11-3 | . | . | CASSLSTPGQETQYF | TGTGCCAGCAGCTTATCGACCCCCGGCCAAGAGACCCAGTACTTC
TRBJ2-1 | TRBV6-1 | . | . | CASSESDSRTLSYNEQFF | TGTGCCAGCAGTGAGTCGGACAGCCGGACCCTCTCCTACAATGAGCAGTTCTTC
TRBJ1-5 | TRBV30 | . | . | CAWSVGLAGQPQHF | TGTGCCTGGAGTGTAGGGTTAGCGGGGCAGCCCCAGCATTTT
TRBJ2-2 | TRBV7-2 | . | TRBD2 | CASSLTRTSGNTGELFF | TGTGCCAGCAGCTTGACTAGGACTAGCGGGAACACCGGGGAGCTGTTTTTT
TRBJ2-7 | TRBV19 | once | TRBD1 | CASSPGTGGYEQYF | TGTGCCAGTAGTCCTGGGACAGGGGGCTACGAGCAGTACTTC
TRBJ1-2 | TRBV7-9 | . | TRBD1 | CASSPRYPGGDGYTF | TGTGCCAGCAGCCCCAGATATCCAGGGGGGGATGGCTACACCTTC
TRBJ1-1 | TRBV19 | . | . | CASTVFSGNTEAFF | TGTGCCAGTACCGTGTTTAGTGGGAACACTGAAGCTTTCTTT
TRBJ2-1 | TRBV9 | . | TRBD1 | CASSVVPMGDRGLSEQFF | TGTGCCAGCAGCGTAGTACCAATGGGGGACAGGGGGCTTTCTGAGCAGTTCTTC
TRBJ2-3 | TRBV27 | . | . | CASRVTADTDTQYF | TGTGCCAGCAGGGTGACGGCAGACACAGATACGCAGTATTTT
TRBJ1-5 | TRBV7-9 | . | . | CASSPGWGANQPQHF | TGTGCCAGCAGTCCCGGTTGGGGTGCCAATCAGCCCCAGCATTTT
TRBJ1-2 | TRBV15 | . | . | CATSSELGHLYGYTF | TGTGCCACCAGCAGTGAACTGGGACACCTCTATGGCTACACCTTC
TRBJ2-5 | TRBV30 | . | . | CAWSVRAVQETQYF | TGTGCCTGGAGTGTACGGGCGGTCCAAGAGACCCAGTACTTC
TRBJ2-1 | TRBV7-2 | . | TRBD2 | CASSLGPSGSNEQFF | TGTGCCAGCAGCTTAGGCCCTAGCGGGAGTAATGAGCAGTTCTTC
TRBJ1-6 | TRBV28 | . | . | CASSLPALVDSPLHF | TGTGCCAGCAGTTTACCGGCATTAGTGGATTCACCCCTCCACTTT
TRBJ1-5 | TRBV19 | . | . | CASSIDPAEPGGQPQHF | TGTGCCAGTAGTATCGACCCGGCAGAGCCCGGGGGTCAGCCCCAGCATTTT
TRBJ1-2 | TRBV19 | . | . | CASRGSFYGYTF | TGTGCCAGTAGAGGGTCGTTCTATGGCTACACCTTC
TRBJ1-5 | TRBV19 | . | . | CASSISDGPNQPQHF | TGTGCCAGTAGTATTTCCGACGGCCCCAATCAGCCCCAGCATTTT
TRBJ1-5 | TRBV6-2/TRBV6-3 | . | TRBD1 | CASSPGTGGRQPQHF | TGTGCCAGCAGTCCCGGGACAGGGGGACGTCAGCCCCAGCATTTT
TRBJ2-1 | TRBV3-1/TRBV3-2 | . | . | CASSQPGSRYNEQFF | TGTGCCAGCAGCCAACCGGGCAGTCGGTACAATGAGCAGTTCTTC
TRBJ1-1 | TRBV28 | . | . | CASSFSGGDVRTEAFF | TGTGCCAGCAGTTTCTCGGGGGGTGATGTTCGGACTGAAGCTTTCTTT
TRBJ1-2 | TRBV15 | . | . | CATSRGGSGDLYGYTF | TGTGCCACCAGCAGAGGGGGGAGCGGAGACCTCTATGGCTACACCTTC
TRBJ1-2 | TRBV19 | . | . | CASSIREGYGYTF | TGTGCCAGTAGTATACGGGAGGGCTATGGCTACACCTTC
TRBJ2-7 | TRBV28 | . | . | CASRPRTDYEQYF | TGTGCCAGCAGGCCCAGGACAGACTACGAGCAGTACTTC
TRBJ2-6 | TRBV28 | . | . | CASWLSGANVLTF | TGTGCCAGTTGGCTCTCTGGGGCCAACGTCCTGACTTTC
TRBJ2-5 | TRBV5-1 | . | . | CASSSRDTSRQTQYF | TGCGCCAGCAGCTCCCGGGACACATCTCGCCAGACCCAGTACTTC
TRBJ2-3 | TRBV5-1 | . | . | CASSGGILIGTDTQYF | TGCGCCAGCAGCGGTGGAATCCTCATCGGCACAGATACGCAGTATTTT
TRBJ2-7 | TRBV28 | once | TRBD2 | CASGYSGSYEQYF | TGTGCCAGCGGGTATAGCGGGAGCTACGAGCAGTACTTC
TRBJ2-1 | TRBV11-3 | . | TRBD2 | CASSSLAGEPEQFF | TGTGCCAGCAGCTCCCTAGCGGGAGAACCTGAGCAGTTCTTC
TRBJ1-2 | TRBV28 | . | . | CASSPQLYGYTF | TGTGCCAGCAGCCCACAGCTGTATGGCTACACCTTC
TRBJ1-5 | TRBV10-3 | once | TRBD1 | CAISEGDRGRNQPQHF | TGTGCCATCAGTGAGGGAGACAGGGGCCGAAATCAGCCCCAGCATTTT
TRBJ2-2 | TRBV9 | . | TRBD2 | CASALAGVAGELFF | TGTGCCAGTGCTTTAGCGGGAGTTGCCGGGGAGCTGTTTTTT
TRBJ1-1 | TRBV27 | . | . | CASRRSGPIIEAFF | TGTGCCAGCAGACGCTCGGGACCGATCATTGAAGCTTTCTTT
TRBJ1-1 | TRBV9 | . | . | CASSVTGDGYTEAFF | TGTGCCAGCAGCGTAACCGGGGACGGTTACACTGAAGCTTTCTTT
TRBJ2-2 | TRBV29-1 | . | TRBD1 | CSVVRVGQGRTGELFF | TGCAGCGTTGTAAGGGTGGGACAGGGCAGGACCGGGGAGCTGTTTTTT
TRBJ1-2 | TRBV28 | . | TRBD1 | CASSLTLTGGIDYGYTF | TGTGCCAGCAGTTTAACGTTGACAGGGGGTATAGACTATGGCTACACCTTC
TRBJ2-6 | TRBV29-1 | . | TRBD1 | CSVETRGPSGANVLTF | TGCAGCGTAGAAACTAGGGGGCCCTCTGGGGCCAACGTCCTGACTTTC
TRBJ2-1 | TRBV9 | . | TRBD2 | CASSVRTSGGEQFF | TGTGCCAGCAGCGTCCGGACTAGCGGGGGTGAGCAGTTCTTC
TRBJ1-2 | TRBV28 | . | TRBD1 | CASSFPAGGQVKGDYGYTF | TGTGCCAGCAGTTTTCCGGCCGGGGGACAGGTCAAAGGGGACTATGGCTACACCTTC
TRBJ2-1 | TRBV4-1 | few | TRBD2 | CASSQERRSAGASYNEQFF | TGCGCCAGCAGCCAAGAACGGAGGTCGGCGGGAGCATCCTACAATGAGCAGTTCTTC
TRBJ2-3 | TRBV7-9 | . | . | CASSYGTSTDTQYF | TGTGCCAGCAGCTACGGGACTAGCACAGATACGCAGTATTTT